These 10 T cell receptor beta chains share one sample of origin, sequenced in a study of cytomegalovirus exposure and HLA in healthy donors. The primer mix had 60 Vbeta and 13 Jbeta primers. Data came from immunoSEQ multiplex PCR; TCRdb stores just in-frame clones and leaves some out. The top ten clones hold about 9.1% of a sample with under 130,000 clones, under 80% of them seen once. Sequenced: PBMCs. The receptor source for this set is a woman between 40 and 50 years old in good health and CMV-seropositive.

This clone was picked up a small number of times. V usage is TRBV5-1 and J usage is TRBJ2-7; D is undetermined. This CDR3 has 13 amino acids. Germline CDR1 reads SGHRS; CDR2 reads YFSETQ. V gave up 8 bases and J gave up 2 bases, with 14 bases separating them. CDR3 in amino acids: CASSPPTTYEQYF. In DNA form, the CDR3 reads TGCGCCAGTAGCCCTCCTACTACCTACGAGCAGTACTTC.

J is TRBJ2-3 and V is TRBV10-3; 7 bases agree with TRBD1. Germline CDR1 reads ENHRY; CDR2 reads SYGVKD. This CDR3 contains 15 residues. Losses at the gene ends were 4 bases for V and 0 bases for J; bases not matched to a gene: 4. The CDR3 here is CAISVTGRSTDTQYF. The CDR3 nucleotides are TGTGCCATCAGTGTGACAGGGAGAAGCACAGATACGCAGTATTTT.

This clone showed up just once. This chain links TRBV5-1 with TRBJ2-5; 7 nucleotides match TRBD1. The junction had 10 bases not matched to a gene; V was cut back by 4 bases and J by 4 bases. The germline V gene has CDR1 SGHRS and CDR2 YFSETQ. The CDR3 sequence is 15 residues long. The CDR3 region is CASSPGNRGSETQYF. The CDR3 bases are TGCGCCAGCAGCCCCGGTAACAGGGGTTCAGAGACCCAGTACTTC.

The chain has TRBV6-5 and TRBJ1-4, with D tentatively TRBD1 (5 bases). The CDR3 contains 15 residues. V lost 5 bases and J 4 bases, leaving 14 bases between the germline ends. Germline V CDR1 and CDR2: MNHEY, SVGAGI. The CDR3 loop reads CASSARVLGNEKLFF. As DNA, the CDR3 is TGTGCCAGCAGTGCCAGGGTTCTGGGTAATGAAAAACTGTTTTTT.

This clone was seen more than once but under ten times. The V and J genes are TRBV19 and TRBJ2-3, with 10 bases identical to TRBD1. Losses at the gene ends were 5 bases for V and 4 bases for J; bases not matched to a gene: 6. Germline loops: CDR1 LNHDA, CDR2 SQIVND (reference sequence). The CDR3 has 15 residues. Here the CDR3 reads CASSEDRGYSDTQYF. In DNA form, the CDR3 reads TGTGCCAGTAGTGAGGACAGGGGGTATTCAGATACGCAGTATTTT.

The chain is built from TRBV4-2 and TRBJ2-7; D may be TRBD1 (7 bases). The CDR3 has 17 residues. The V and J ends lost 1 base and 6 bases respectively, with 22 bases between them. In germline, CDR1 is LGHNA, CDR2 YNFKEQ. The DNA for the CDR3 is TGTGCCAGCAGCCAAGCCGAGTCGGTCAGGGGGGCAGCCGAGCAGTACTTC. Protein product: CASSQAESVRGAAEQYF.

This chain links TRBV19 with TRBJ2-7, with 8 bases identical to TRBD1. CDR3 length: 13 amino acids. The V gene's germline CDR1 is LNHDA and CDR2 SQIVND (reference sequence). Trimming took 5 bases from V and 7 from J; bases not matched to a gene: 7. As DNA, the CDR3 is TGTGCCAGTAGTGACCAGGGGGCCTTAGAGCAGTACTTC. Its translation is CASSDQGALEQYF.

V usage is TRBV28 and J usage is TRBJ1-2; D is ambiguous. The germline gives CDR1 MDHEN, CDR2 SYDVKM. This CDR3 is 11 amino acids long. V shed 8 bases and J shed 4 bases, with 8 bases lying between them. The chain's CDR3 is CASSRGYGYTF. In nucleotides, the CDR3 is TGTGCCAGCTCCCGCGGCTATGGCTACACCTTC.

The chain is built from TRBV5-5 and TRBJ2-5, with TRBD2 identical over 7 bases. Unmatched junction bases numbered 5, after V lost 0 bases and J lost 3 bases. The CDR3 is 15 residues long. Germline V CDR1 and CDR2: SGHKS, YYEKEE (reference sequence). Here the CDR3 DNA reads TGTGCCAGCAGCTTGGTCGGGAGGATAGAAGAGACCCAGTACTTC. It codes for CASSLVGRIEETQYF.

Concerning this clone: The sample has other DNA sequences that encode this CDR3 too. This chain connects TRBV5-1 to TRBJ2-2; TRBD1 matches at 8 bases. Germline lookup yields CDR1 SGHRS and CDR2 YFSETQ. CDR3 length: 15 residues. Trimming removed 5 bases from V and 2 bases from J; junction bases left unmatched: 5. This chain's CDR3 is CASRKQGANTGELFF. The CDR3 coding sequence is TGCGCCAGCAGAAAGCAGGGGGCTAACACCGGGGAGCTGTTTTTT.